This note documents a single T cell receptor (beta chain) sequence. This clone came up a few times. Its antigen specificity is not known. No qualities accompany the bases; no much larger clone lies one base away. These data originate in a study of cytomegalovirus exposure and HLA in healthy donors (dated by TCRdb to the late 2010s). Looking at the study overall: In an earlier analysis of roughly 500 of the donors, 276 Gb of sequence data and 95 million to 130 million unique TCR beta sequences from approximately 180 million T cells were reported. About 300 gigabases of sequencing data and around 88 million unique TCR sequences made up an early release that covered under 750 HLA-typed donors. Among the roughly 410 genotyped donors, under 90% belonged to the genetic ancestry cluster associated with self-reported Caucasian donors. The aim of the study was to test whether cataloging public T cell receptors could identify signatures of past pathogen exposure. The study used immunosequencing to profile the T cell repertoires of 666 subjects and linked those repertoires to cytomegalovirus serostatus. Along with the approximately 700-subject first cohort, a separate validation cohort of around 120 different subjects was used. High-throughput TCR immunosequencing, statistical association of individual TCRs with disease status, and machine learning were combined to predict cytomegalovirus infection status. To study patterns of TCR occurrence, a later analysis re-analyzed previously published TCR beta repertoires from more than 550 donors and added high-resolution HLA genotyping. The later analysis used no new phenotypic data to find candidate immune exposures, relying instead on TCR beta sequences and their occurrence across donors. To decide whether each TCR beta V gene segment behaved as functional or pseudogenic, an earlier analysis of 587 of the donors relied on high-throughput TCR beta sequencing. Alongside the repertoire data, information on donor age, sex, ethnicity and CMV serostatus was compiled. In a later genetic analysis, genome-wide SNP genotypes for about 65% of the roughly 670 donors were used, and that subset was treated as a discovery cohort. Every repertoire in the discovery cohort had been generated on one and the same sequencing platform. Class I and class II HLA loci were covered by the typing at four-digit resolution. Typing coverage varied by locus: about 620-630 donors for A, B, C, DRB1 and DQB1; approximately 560 for DQA1; about 600 for DPA1; under 490 for DPB1. Because of strong linkage in the cohort, five DR-DQ haplotypes were treated as single units for association and clustering. Among about 360 genotyped donors of the cohort, an average of about 240,000 unique TCR beta nucleotide sequences were sequenced per donor, around 20% of them non-productive. Findings and caveats that apply to the study as a whole: The cohort was sequenced for TCR beta chains only, and without alpha or paired-chain data the features that could be detected were limited. Linkage disequilibrium might explain the correlated functional status among segregating V segments, but an unknown experimental factor could not be ruled out. The only immune exposure information available for the cohort was CMV serostatus. Compared with equally common non-associated chains, HLA-associated TCR beta chains in a later analysis were more clonally expanded and had lower generation probabilities. In both the original and validation cohorts, the classifier was reported to diagnose cytomegalovirus status with high specificity and sensitivity. It was suggested by the authors that the approach could potentially be generalized to other disease states and immunological phenotypes. Because HLA typing was unavailable for some donors at each locus, only the typed subset was used in association tests. According to a later analysis, parvovirus B19, influenza, CMV and Epstein-Barr virus appeared linked to several top co-occurrence clusters. Some IMGT-functional V segments, including TRBV6-2 and TRBV6-3, could not be told apart with the 87-base-pair reads, so those segments were excluded. Sequencing depth was assumed to be roughly uniform across donors in the presence/absence analyses, though that assumption may not hold. In a later genetic analysis, fewer N-insertions in productive TCRs were reported among donors in an Asian-associated ancestry cluster than the 666-donor mean. A cluster of highly shared sequence variants was judged likely to be a technical artifact of the sequencing pipeline. A further reported finding was that TCR beta sequences accurately predicted the HLA-A and HLA-B alleles for most subjects in the first cohort. An earlier analysis of 587 of the donors showed that most TCR beta V segments appeared in productive rearrangements either about 90% or about 30% of the time, which broadly matched IMGT annotations. According to a later analysis, TCR association rates differed among HLA loci, with DRB1 alleles showing the most associated TCRs and HLA-C alleles showing the fewest. An association between a missense DCLRE1C variant and V-gene and J-gene trimming of TCR beta chains was found in a later genetic analysis and replicated in an independent cohort. Because counts were too low, some 17 rarely observed V segments, including chromosome 9 orphons, were excluded from the earlier analysis of 587 of the donors. Most TCR sequences were seen in very few donors, while some public TCRs were found in many individuals. According to a later analysis, most CMV-associated TCR beta chains appeared to be HLA-restricted, and the HLA associations seemed to be driven largely by CMV exposure. A few of the identified cytomegalovirus-associated TCR beta chains were confirmed in vitro to be specific for cytomegalovirus antigens. Assigning TCR associations to individual alleles was difficult when HLA alleles, especially DR and DQ, strongly co-occurred. In the study, some 160 TCR beta chains were listed as associated with cytomegalovirus. A later analysis associated roughly 17,000 TCR beta sequences with specific HLA alleles at a false discovery rate of 0.05.

For this chain, trimming is 3 bases at the V end and 4 bases at the J end, and the number of junction bases without a gene match is 8. Its CDR3 holds 16 amino acids, cysteine through phenylalanine. The kept DNA is CDR3 alone, 48 bases in frame from the first base. In the germline V gene, CDR1 corresponds to SGHTS and CDR2 to YDEGEE. The cohort consisted of approximately 690 healthy bone marrow donors. Cohort members were all nominally healthy when sampled, although unrecorded immune exposures were likely present. CMV serostatus was recorded as positive for 250 to 300 and negative for about 55% of the 666 cohort members, whereas no CMV serostatus was recorded for the donor in question. Every donor gave a peripheral blood sample, and the peripheral blood mononuclear cells from that sample were used for TCR beta sequencing. The Qiagen DNeasy Blood Extraction Kit was used to extract genomic DNA from the blood cell samples.

Library construction relied on the immunoSEQ multiplex PCR assay. A mixture of 60 forward primers for TCR Vbeta segments and 13 reverse primers for TCR Jbeta segments was used in the multiplex PCR. Amplification of the CDR3 region of rearranged TCR beta genes was performed with a multiplex PCR assay on genomic DNA. The amplified TCR beta libraries were sequenced on the Illumina HiSeq System as 87-base-pair reads. On the authors' methods: A later analysis tallied about 77 million unique TCR beta chains across the 666 repertoires, and about 10 million of those chains were shared by two or more donors. Raw reads were error-corrected and collapsed into unique sequences by a nearest-neighbor algorithm in which closely related sequences were merged to remove PCR and sequencing errors. V, D and J gene segments were assigned by aligning CDR3 sequences to IMGT reference sequences. Each retained sequence needed at least a six-nucleotide match to both a V gene segment and a J gene segment. Rearrangements were called productive when the CDR3 lacked stop codons and stayed in frame with V and J; all others were non-productive. CDR3 was defined by IMGT convention, running from the second conserved V-encoded cysteine to the conserved J-encoded phenylalanine. In an earlier analysis of 500 to 650 of the donors, sequences lacking an unambiguous match to a single V gene segment were excluded. In an earlier analysis of a few hundred of the donors, V segments were called functional above 56.7% productive rearrangements and were called segregating when the between-donor standard deviation exceeded 5%. A statistical classification framework was built for diagnosing cytomegalovirus status from the catalog of TCR beta chain sequences. A later analysis assigned V and J genes by comparing TCR nucleotide sequences with IMGT/GENE-DB human TR gene sequences. In a later analysis, CDR3 sequences and most-parsimonious VDJ recombination scenarios were assigned using the TCRdist pipeline. In a later analysis, every TCR beta chain was defined by the combination of its CDR3 amino acid sequence and its V-gene family, and reads without a unique V-gene family were dropped. To address suspected cross-contamination and a sequencing artifact, a later analysis removed some 620 highly shared, low-generation-probability nucleotide sequences. In a later analysis, a clonal expansion index was calculated for each public chain from normalized within-repertoire ranks of inferred template counts. Generation probabilities in a later analysis came from a VDJ recombination model fitted to out-of-frame rearrangements, and those results were checked against IGoR. In a later analysis, TCR-TCR, TCR-HLA and TCR-CMV co-occurrence was scored with hypergeometric tests, and a repertoire-size bias correction was applied to TCR pairs. False discovery rates were estimated in a later analysis by permuting HLA or CMV assignments 20 times. In a later analysis, co-occurring TCRs were grouped using DBSCAN, and TCRdist sequence similarity was added for clustering within HLA-allele-positive subsets. For co-occurrence clustering, repertoires with fewer than 30,000 or more than 120,000 public chains were excluded, along with several repertoires with anomalous nucleotide sharing. Held by TCRdb, this immuneACCESS table contains in-frame sequences only and omits some clones. Under half of the omission traces to an unresolved V gene where checked; the cause of the rest is unknown. The V and J calls and the clone size are those of that table, but D and trimming were determined from the DNA. In all, the sample holds fewer than 150,000 clones, and about 68% of those were seen once. Approximately 1.7% of the sample lies in the top ten.

Material: PBMCs. Recombination joined TRBV5-8 with TRBJ1-2, and 11 junctional nucleotides match TRBD1. This receptor was identified in a human donor in good health. The DNA sequence is as follows: TGTGCCAGCAGCTCACGCGGACAGGGGGCCACCTATGGCTACACCTTC. This translates into CASSSRGQGATYGYTF.